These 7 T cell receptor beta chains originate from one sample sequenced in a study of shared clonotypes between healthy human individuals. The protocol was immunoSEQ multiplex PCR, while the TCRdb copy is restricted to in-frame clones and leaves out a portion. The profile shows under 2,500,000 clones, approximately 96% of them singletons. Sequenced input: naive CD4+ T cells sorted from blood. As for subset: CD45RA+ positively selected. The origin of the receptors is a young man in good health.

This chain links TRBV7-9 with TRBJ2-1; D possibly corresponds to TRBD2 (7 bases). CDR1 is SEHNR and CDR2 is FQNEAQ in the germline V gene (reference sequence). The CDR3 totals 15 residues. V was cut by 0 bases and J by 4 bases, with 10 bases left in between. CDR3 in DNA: TGTGCCAGCAGCTTAGCAGGGGGGGAATACAATGAGCAGTTCTTC. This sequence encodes CASSLAGGEYNEQFF. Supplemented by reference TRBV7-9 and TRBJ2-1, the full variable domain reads DTGVSQNPRHKITKRGQNVTFRCDPISEHNRLYWYRQTLGQGPEFLTYFQNEAQLEKSRLLSDRFSAERPKGSFSTLEIQRTEQGDSAMYLCASSLAGGEYNEQFFGPGTRLTVL.

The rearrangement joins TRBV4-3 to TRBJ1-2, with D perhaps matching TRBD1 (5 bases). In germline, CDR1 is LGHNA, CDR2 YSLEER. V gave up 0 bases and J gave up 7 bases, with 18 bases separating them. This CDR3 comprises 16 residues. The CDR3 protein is CASSQEGGPRTSGYTF. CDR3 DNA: TGCGCCAGCAGCCAAGAGGGGGGACCTAGAACGTCTGGCTACACCTTC.

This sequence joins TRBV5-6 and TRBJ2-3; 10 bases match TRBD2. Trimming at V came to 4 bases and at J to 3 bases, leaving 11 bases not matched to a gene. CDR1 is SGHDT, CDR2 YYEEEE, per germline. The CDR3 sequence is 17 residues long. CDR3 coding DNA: TGTGCCAGCAGCCTAAGACTCCTAGCGGGAGTTACAGATACGCAGTATTTT. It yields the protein CASSLRLLAGVTDTQYF. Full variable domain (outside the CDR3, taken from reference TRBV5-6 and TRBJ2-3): DAGVTQSPTHLIKTRGQQVTLRCSPKSGHDTVSWYQQALGQGPQFIFQYYEEEERQRGNFPDRFSGHQFPNYSSELNVNALLLGDSALYLCASSLRLLAGVTDTQYFGPGTRLTVL.

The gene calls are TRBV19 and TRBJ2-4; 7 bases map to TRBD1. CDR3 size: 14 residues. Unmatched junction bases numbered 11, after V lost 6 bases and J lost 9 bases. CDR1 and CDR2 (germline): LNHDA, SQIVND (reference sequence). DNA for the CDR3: TGTGCCAGTAGAGGACAGGCAAGTCCGGGCATTCAGTACTTC. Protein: CASRGQASPGIQYF.

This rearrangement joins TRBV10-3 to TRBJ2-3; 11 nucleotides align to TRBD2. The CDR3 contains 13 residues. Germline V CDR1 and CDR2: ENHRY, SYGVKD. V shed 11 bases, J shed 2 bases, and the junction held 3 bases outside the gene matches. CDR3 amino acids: CAVAGGPTDTQYF. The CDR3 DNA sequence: TGTGCCGTAGCGGGAGGGCCCACAGATACGCAGTATTTT.

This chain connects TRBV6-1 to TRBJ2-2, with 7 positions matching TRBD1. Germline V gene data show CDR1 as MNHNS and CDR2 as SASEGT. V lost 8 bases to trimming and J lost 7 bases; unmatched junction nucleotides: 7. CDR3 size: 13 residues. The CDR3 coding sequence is TGTGCCAGCCTCAAGGGGGCGGGCGGGGAGCTGTTTTTT. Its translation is CASLKGAGGELFF.

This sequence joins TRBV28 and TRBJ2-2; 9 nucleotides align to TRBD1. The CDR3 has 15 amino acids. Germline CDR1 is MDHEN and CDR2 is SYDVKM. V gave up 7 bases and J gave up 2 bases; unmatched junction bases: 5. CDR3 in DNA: TGTGCCAGCATAACGGGACAGGGAAACACCGGGGAGCTGTTTTTT. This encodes CASITGQGNTGELFF.